One sample yielded the 25 T cell receptor beta chains listed below, sequenced in a study of identical twins (dated by TCRdb to 2016 to 2017). The library was produced with 5' RACE. For sequencing, an Illumina HiSeq 2000 was employed. Using fastp trimming at Q25 and MiXCR clonotype assembly, TCRdb reanalyzed the public sequencing data and kept in-frame beta chains. Each CDR3 protein gets just one entry, which takes the most common genes and DNA from the rows behind it. The sample contains 400,000 to 500,000 distinct CDR3 sequences, less than 20% of them found a single time. The ten largest clones take up roughly 12% of the sample. Specimen: naive T cells sorted from blood. The cell subset or site label of this sample denotes: cells isolated with a human naive T-cell isolation kit. The source is a middle-aged man in good health.

The genes are TRBV6-6 and TRBJ2-5, with D perhaps matching TRBD1 or TRBD2 (6 bases each). The V gene's germline CDR1 is MNHNY and CDR2 SVGAGI (reference sequence). The CDR3 is made up of 12 amino acids. V dropped 7 bases and J dropped 5 bases, with 11 bases sitting between them. The CDR3 here is CASTGAGETQYF. The CDR3 bases are TGTGCCAGCACGGGGGCTGGGGAGACCCAGTACTTC.

This chain joins TRBV28 and TRBJ2-2; 7 bases align to TRBD2. The germline CDR1 and CDR2 sequences are MDHEN and SYDVKM. CDR3 size: 16 residues. Unmatched junction bases numbered 7, after V lost 3 bases and J lost 3 bases. CDR3 sequence (DNA): TGTGCCAGCAGTTTCTTGGGCGGGGGAGACACCGGGGAGCTGTTTTTT. It yields the protein CASSFLGGGDTGELFF.

This clonotype occurred many times. V and J are TRBV18 and TRBJ2-1, with 8 bases lining up with TRBD2. The CDR3 has 14 residues. Trimming cost V 2 bases and J 7 bases; bases outside gene matches: 4. Germline CDR1 KGHSH, CDR2 LQKENI. The chain's CDR3 is CASSPWGGRNEQFF. The CDR3 nucleotides read TGTGCCAGCTCACCATGGGGCGGGAGGAATGAGCAGTTCTTC. Full variable domain (remainder filled in from reference TRBV18 and TRBJ2-1): NAGVMQNPRHLVRRRGQEARLRCSPMKGHSHVYWYRQLPEEGLKFMVYLQKENIIDESGMPKERFSAEFPKEGPSILRIQQVVRGDSAAYFCASSPWGGRNEQFFGPGTRLTVL.

In this sample, this clonotype turned up many times. The chain is built from TRBV29-1 and TRBJ2-4, with 7 nucleotides matching TRBD1. The CDR3 is 12 amino acids. CDR1 is SQVTM and CDR2 is ANQGSEA in the germline V gene. Unmatched junction bases numbered 7, after V lost 6 bases and J lost 8 bases. CDR3 protein: CSVMTGLDIQYF. The CDR3, as DNA: TGCAGCGTGATGACAGGGTTAGACATTCAGTACTTC.

This clonotype has only a few counts. The J gene is TRBJ2-7, the V gene TRBV20-1, with D possibly matching TRBD2 (6 bases). Germline CDR1 DFQATT, CDR2 SNEGSKA (reference sequence). The CDR3 consists of 15 residues. V lost 2 bases, J lost 1 base, and 15 bases lay in between. CDR3 DNA: TGCAGTGCTAGAAACCCCGGGACTCAATCCTACGAGCAGTACTTC. This encodes CSARNPGTQSYEQYF.

This clonotype was seen ten or more times. The J gene is TRBJ2-1, the V gene TRBV5-5; D gene uncertain. The germline V gene encodes CDR1 SGHKS and CDR2 YYEKEE (reference sequence). CDR3 length: 16 residues. V lost 0 bases to trimming and J lost 1 base, with 11 bases between them. This chain's CDR3 is CASSLAPTRSYNEQFF. CDR3 DNA: TGTGCCAGCAGCTTGGCTCCTACTCGATCCTACAATGAGCAGTTCTTC.

This clonotype was found a few times. In DNA form, the CDR3 reads TGCAGTGCTCTATCGTTGACTGGACAGGACGAGCAGTACTTC. Encoded protein: CSALSLTGQDEQYF. The chain links TRBV20-1 to TRBJ2-7, with 7 positions matching TRBD1. The CDR3 contains 14 residues. Trimming removed 5 bases from V and 5 bases from J; junction bases left unmatched: 12. Germline V gene sequence: CDR1 DFQATT, CDR2 SNEGSKA (reference sequence).

The J gene is TRBJ2-1, the V gene TRBV6-2 or TRBV6-3; the D call may be TRBD1 or TRBD2 (5 bases each). Germline assignment: CDR1 MNHEY and CDR2 SVGEGT. The V and J ends lost 0 bases and 0 bases respectively, with 12 bases between them. CDR3 length equals 17 residues. CDR3 sequence: CASSYSPKGSSYNEQFF. CDR3 in DNA: TGTGCCAGCAGTTACTCCCCGAAGGGGAGCTCCTACAATGAGCAGTTCTTC.

The rearrangement uses TRBV7-2 and TRBJ2-3, with 15 bases that match TRBD2. With V trimmed by 3 bases and J by 2 bases, 3 bases remained unmatched. Germline CDR1 is SGHTA and CDR2 is FQGNSA. The CDR3 has 17 amino acids. The CDR3 DNA is TGTGCCAGCAGCTTGGGACTAGCGGGGGGACTCACAGATACGCAGTATTTT. It codes for CASSLGLAGGLTDTQYF. Full variable domain (rest looked up from reference TRBV7-2 and TRBJ2-3): GAGVSQSPSNKVTEKGKDVELRCDPISGHTALYWYRQSLGQGLEFLIYFQGNSAPDKSGLPSDRFSAERTGGSVSTLTIQRTQQEDSAVYLCASSLGLAGGLTDTQYFGPGTRLTVL.

This clonotype has a handful of counts. The V gene is TRBV28, the J gene TRBJ2-1; 8 positions match TRBD1. Germline CDR1 is MDHEN and CDR2 is SYDVKM. The V and J ends lost 3 bases and 5 bases, in that order; junction bases with no gene match: 6. This CDR3 is built from 15 residues. Here the CDR3 reads CASSLSGTGHNEQFF. CDR3 in DNA: TGTGCCAGCAGTTTGTCCGGGACAGGCCACAATGAGCAGTTCTTC.

V usage is TRBV27 and J usage is TRBJ2-1; 10 nucleotides align to TRBD2. The CDR3 sequence is 15 residues long. CDR1 is MNHEY and CDR2 is SMNVEV in the germline V gene (reference sequence). J was trimmed by 4 bases and V by 3 bases; bases with no gene match: 3. Written as DNA, the CDR3 is TGTGCCAGCAGTTTTAGCGGGAGGAATTACAATGAGCAGTTCTTC. It translates to CASSFSGRNYNEQFF.

This clonotype was seen only a few times. The V call is TRBV2, the J call TRBJ1-5; no definite D call. The length of the CDR3 is 16 residues. V was clipped by 5 bases and J by 9 bases, with 23 bases between them. Germline V CDR1 and CDR2: SNHLY, FYNNEI. CDR3 region: CASSLNPTSVSGPQHF. The DNA for the CDR3 is TGTGCCAGCAGTTTAAACCCGACAAGCGTAAGCGGGCCCCAGCATTTT.

This rearrangement joins TRBV20-1 to TRBJ2-3; TRBD1 matches 10 bases. The V segment lost 2 bases and the J segment 1 base; nucleotides outside the gene matches: 6. The CDR3 length is 16 residues. The germline V gene has CDR1 DFQATT and CDR2 SNEGSKA (reference sequence). The CDR3 spells CSARTLDRGRTDTQYF. The CDR3, as DNA: TGCAGTGCTAGAACACTCGACAGGGGGCGCACAGATACGCAGTATTTT.

This clonotype was found a few times. The J gene is TRBJ2-1, the V gene TRBV4-3; D remains ambiguous. The CDR3 loop spans 15 amino acids. Germline lookup yields CDR1 LGHNA and CDR2 YSLEER. Deletions cut 1 base from V and 0 bases from J, with 7 bases between. The CDR3 loop is CASSQGISSYNEQFF. The CDR3 DNA follows: TGCGCCAGCAGCCAAGGAATAAGCTCCTACAATGAGCAGTTCTTC.

J is TRBJ2-3 and V is TRBV11-2; no firm D call. The CDR3 has 14 residues. V was shortened by 4 bases and J by 8 bases, with 16 bases between the two germline ends. CDR1 is SGHAT, CDR2 FQNNGV, per germline. Written as DNA, the CDR3 is TGTGCCAGCAGCTACGCGACTCTGGGTGGTACGCAGTATTTT. This codes for CASSYATLGGTQYF.

The chain links TRBV7-9 to TRBJ2-1, with unresolved D. V gave up 4 bases and J gave up 10 bases, with 11 bases separating them. This CDR3 contains 12 residues. From germline, CDR1 is SEHNR and CDR2 FQNEAQ (reference sequence). The CDR3 nucleotides are TGTGCCAGCAGCTCGAATGGGATCGAGCAGTTCTTC. Translated, it gives CASSSNGIEQFF.

This clonotype was picked up a small number of times. The chain is built from TRBV7-2 and TRBJ2-3; D perhaps matches TRBD2 (5 bases). V lost 6 bases and J 0 bases, leaving 13 bases between the germline ends. The germline V gene has CDR1 SGHTA and CDR2 FQGNSA. The CDR3 runs to 15 residues. The CDR3 DNA reads TGTGCCAGCAGTTCGAGCGGAGCTAGCACAGATACGCAGTATTTT. Protein: CASSSSGASTDTQYF.

This clonotype was seen at least ten times. V and J are TRBV29-1 and TRBJ2-3; D remains unclear. CDR3 length: 15 residues. Trimming removed 6 bases at V and 2 bases at J, with 18 bases between. Germline-derived CDR1 and CDR2 are SQVTM and ANQGSEA. In DNA, the CDR3 is TGCAGCGTGATCTGGAGACGACGTTCCACAGATACGCAGTATTTT. Protein: CSVIWRRRSTDTQYF.

This clonotype was seen a handful of times. The chain recombines TRBV6-2 or TRBV6-3 with TRBJ1-6; no clear D gene. CDR1 is MNHEY and CDR2 is SVGEGT in the germline V gene. CDR3 length: 15 residues. V lost 6 bases to trimming and J lost 3 bases, with 12 bases between them. The CDR3 DNA sequence: TGTGCCAGCAGACGGACCGCTTACTATAATTCACCCCTCCACTTT. Protein product: CASRRTAYYNSPLHF.

This clonotype has ten or more counts. The chain has TRBV10-3 and TRBJ2-2; the D is unclear. Deletions cut 3 bases from V and 1 base from J, with 6 bases between. The germline V gene encodes CDR1 ENHRY and CDR2 SYGVKD. There are 14 residues in the CDR3. The CDR3 loop reads CAISEAGNTGELFF. CDR3 nucleotide sequence: TGTGCCATCAGTGAAGCCGGGAACACCGGGGAGCTGTTTTTT.

The gene calls are TRBV13 and TRBJ2-2, with 7 nucleotides matching TRBD2. V lost 5 bases, J lost 4 bases, and 4 bases stayed unmatched. Germline V gene sequence: CDR1 PRHDT, CDR2 FYEKMQ (reference sequence). CDR3 size: 14 residues. CDR3 nucleotides: TGTGCCAGCAGCCGTGGACTAGTCACCGGGGAGCTGTTTTTT. Amino acid sequence: CASSRGLVTGELFF.

This clonotype was found a few times. The chain recombines TRBV5-1 with TRBJ1-1, with TRBD1 as a possible D gene (5 bases). Trimming shortened V by 0 bases and J by 2 bases, and 11 bases separated the two germline ends. Looked up from germline, CDR1 is SGHRS and CDR2 is YFSETQ. This CDR3 comprises 15 residues. The CDR3 reads CASSLAAGRNTEAFF. The CDR3 coding sequence is TGCGCCAGCAGCTTGGCCGCAGGGCGAAACACTGAAGCTTTCTTT.

The chain has TRBV20-1 and TRBJ2-7, with D tentatively TRBD1 (6 bases). The V gene's germline CDR1 is DFQATT and CDR2 SNEGSKA (reference sequence). V gave up 6 bases and J gave up 2 bases, with 14 bases separating them. CDR3 size: 13 residues. CDR3 amino acids: CSASRDITYEQYF. The CDR3 bases are TGCAGTGCCTCCCGGGACATCACCTACGAGCAGTACTTC.

The chain couples TRBV4-2 to TRBJ2-2, with 7 bases fitting TRBD2. Germline-derived CDR1 and CDR2 are LGHNA and YNFKEQ. Trimming at V came to 1 base and at J to 2 bases, leaving 7 bases not matched to a gene. This CDR3 comprises 17 residues. The CDR3 DNA reads as TGTGCCAGCAGCCAAGCCCCCGGGACTACCAACACCGGGGAGCTGTTTTTT. Translating gives CASSQAPGTTNTGELFF.

This clonotype was observed at least ten times. The chain couples TRBV12-3 or TRBV12-4 to TRBJ2-1; D ambiguous. CDR3 length: 12 amino acids. V was pared by 3 bases and J by 9 bases, with 9 bases between. CDR3 region: CASSFGLTEQFF. In DNA, the CDR3 is TGTGCCAGCAGTTTTGGCCTTACTGAGCAGTTCTTC.